Each of the 24 T cell receptor beta chains below was sequenced from the same sample in a study of T cells after yellow fever vaccination. MiXCR, run by TCRdb on the 5' RACE reads, gives a single entry per CDR3 protein. Here the sample spans under 300,000 distinct CDR3 sequences, around 7% being singletons. The sequences come from CD4+ T cells sorted from PBMCs, collected 15 days after the yellow fever booster vaccination. The receptors derive from a man aged 25-40 years who received the YFV17D yellow fever vaccine.

This clonotype has at least ten counts. The chain employs TRBV20-1 and TRBJ2-7; D not certain. The germline V and J ends were trimmed by 0 bases and 6 bases, with 9 bases remaining between them. This CDR3 has 12 amino acids. CDR1 is DFQATT and CDR2 is SNEGSKA in the germline V gene (reference sequence). The CDR3 DNA reads TGCAGTGCTAGAGATCTAACAGTCGAGCAGTACTTC. Its protein is CSARDLTVEQYF.

In regard to this clonotype: A read error may be the cause here, since a much bigger clone is one base away. V gene TRBV20-1 combines with J gene TRBJ1-2, with 8 nucleotides matching TRBD1. From germline, CDR1 is DFQATT and CDR2 SNEGSKA (reference sequence). The CDR3 is 15 residues long. CDR3 sequence: CCARDGQGYNYGYTF. The CDR3 nucleotides are TGCTGTGCTAGAGACGGACAGGGCTATAACTATGGCTACACCTTC.

This chain joins TRBV10-3 and TRBJ1-1; 8 nucleotides match TRBD1. Germline V gives CDR1 ENHRY, CDR2 SYGVKD. This CDR3 spans 13 amino acids. J was trimmed by 5 bases and V by 10 bases; bases with no gene match: 9. CDR3 DNA sequence: TGTGCCACCAATGACAGGGGTGGAACTGAAGCTTTCTTT. Its translation: CATNDRGGTEAFF.

The chain is built from TRBV19 and TRBJ2-4; 9 bases fit TRBD2. In germline, CDR1 is LNHDA, CDR2 SQIVND (reference sequence). The CDR3 runs to 21 residues. With 0 bases clipped from V and 0 bases from J, the junction kept 15 bases outside the gene matches. The CDR3 DNA is TGTGCCAGTAGTATAGAGCCGCCTCTAGCGGGAAGGGTGATAGCCAAAAACATTCAGTACTTC. It yields the protein CASSIEPPLAGRVIAKNIQYF. The whole variable domain, filled in from reference TRBV19 and TRBJ2-4, reads DGGITQSPKYLFRKEGQNVTLSCEQNLNHDAMYWYRQDPGQGLRLIYYSQIVNDFQKGDIAEGYSVSREKKESFPLTVTSAQKNPTAFYLCASSIEPPLAGRVIAKNIQYFGAGTRLSVL.

There are many counts of this clonotype. The chain employs TRBV12-3 or TRBV12-4 and TRBJ2-3; TRBD2 is a possible D gene (5 bases). CDR3 length: 13 amino acids. The germline V and J ends were trimmed by 7 bases and 2 bases, with 10 bases remaining between them. The CDR3 DNA sequence: TGTGCCAGCAAAAAACTAGACACAGATACGCAGTATTTT. Its translation is CASKKLDTDTQYF.

This clonotype occurred once. V usage is TRBV6-1 and J usage is TRBJ2-1; no firm D call. Trimming left V 7 bases short and J 8 bases short, with 0 bases between. The CDR3 length is 8 residues. Germline CDR1 is MNHNS and CDR2 is SASEGT. The chain's CDR3 is CASNEQFF. The CDR3 DNA is TGTGCCAGCAATGAGCAGTTCTTC.

This clonotype was found a few times. V usage is TRBV7-6 and J usage is TRBJ2-7, with a weak D call TRBD1 (5 bases). There are 14 residues in the CDR3. Trimming shortened V by 1 base and J by 4 bases, and 11 bases separated the two germline ends. Germline V CDR1 and CDR2: SGHVS, FNYEAQ. The CDR3 bases are TGTGCCAGCAGCTTAGAGGCGACAGTGTACGAGCAGTACTTC. This encodes CASSLEATVYEQYF.

The chain has TRBV29-1 and TRBJ2-7; TRBD2 might be the D (6 bases). CDR1 and CDR2 from the germline V gene are SQVTM and ANQGSEA. V was cut by 7 bases and J by 3 bases, with 19 bases left in between. There are 14 residues in the CDR3. The CDR3 reads CSASTGTEGYEQYF. The CDR3 region has the DNA TGCAGCGCCTCGACCGGGACGGAGGGCTACGAGCAGTACTTC.

This chain uses TRBV6-1 with TRBJ2-7; 9 nucleotides agree with TRBD2. The CDR3 has 13 amino acids. The J segment lost 7 bases and the V segment lost 4 bases, leaving 5 bases of the junction unmatched. The germline V gene encodes CDR1 MNHNS and CDR2 SASEGT. The CDR3 DNA follows: TGTGCCAGCAGTGGAGCGGGAGGCGGTGAGCAGTACTTC. It codes for CASSGAGGGEQYF.

This clonotype was recorded only once. The chain employs TRBV3-1 and TRBJ1-1, with 8 bases aligning to TRBD1. Per the germline V gene, CDR1 is LGHDT and CDR2 is YNNKEL (reference sequence). The CDR3 is made up of 19 amino acids. The J segment lost 0 bases and the V segment lost 11 bases, leaving 23 bases of the junction unmatched. CDR3 region: CAFWRPPLGGRGLNTEAFF. Here the CDR3 DNA reads TGTGCCTTCTGGAGACCACCTTTAGGAGGCAGGGGGCTGAACACTGAAGCTTTCTTT.

The chain combines TRBV7-7 with TRBJ2-1; D uncertain. The CDR3 sequence is 14 residues long. V gave up 5 bases and J gave up 9 bases, with 17 bases separating them. CDR1 is SSHAT, CDR2 FNYEAQ, per germline (reference sequence). The CDR3 loop is CASSPPGSVGEQFF. CDR3 sequence (DNA): TGTGCCAGCAGCCCTCCGGGTAGTGTTGGTGAGCAGTTCTTC.

V usage is TRBV20-1 and J usage is TRBJ2-1; 13 bases map to TRBD2. Germline-derived CDR1 and CDR2 are DFQATT and SNEGSKA (reference sequence). After removal of 5 bases from V and 1 base from J, the junction contained 14 bases not matched to a gene. The CDR3 is 19 amino acids. The CDR3 sequence: CSAATTTSGRITSYNEQFF. The CDR3 DNA reads TGCAGTGCTGCGACCACGACTAGCGGGAGGATTACGTCCTACAATGAGCAGTTCTTC.

This clonotype was found many times. The chain recombines TRBV20-1 with TRBJ1-2; D remains unclear. This CDR3 has 14 residues. The germline V and J ends were trimmed by 6 bases and 4 bases, with 18 bases remaining between them. The germline gives CDR1 DFQATT, CDR2 SNEGSKA (reference sequence). This chain's CDR3 is CSAPRGQALYGYTF. Written as DNA, the CDR3 is TGCAGTGCACCCCGTGGGCAGGCTCTCTATGGCTACACCTTC.

This clonotype was picked up a small number of times. The gene calls are TRBV6-5 and TRBJ1-4, with TRBD1 matching over 7 bases. CDR1 is MNHEY, CDR2 SVGAGI, per germline. The CDR3 runs to 14 residues. V dropped 0 bases and J dropped 7; count of bases not matched to a gene: 2. This chain's CDR3 is CASSYSGTAEKLFF. The CDR3 DNA reads TGTGCCAGCAGTTACTCTGGGACAGCTGAAAAACTGTTTTTT.

The chain has TRBV7-3 and TRBJ2-1; D gene uncertain. V lost 0 bases, J lost 5 bases, and 11 bases lay in between. The CDR3 is 15 residues long. Germline CDR1 is SGHTA and CDR2 is FQGTGA. The CDR3 sequence is CASSLTYSPDNEQFF. DNA of the CDR3: TGTGCCAGCAGCTTAACGTATTCCCCGGACAATGAGCAGTTCTTC. The full variable domain, with the rest looked up from reference TRBV7-3 and TRBJ2-1, is GAGVSQTPSNKVTEKGKYVELRCDPISGHTALYWYRQSLGQGPEFLIYFQGTGAADDSGLPNDRFFAVRPEGSVSTLKIQRTERGDSAVYLCASSLTYSPDNEQFFGPGTRLTVL.

The V and J genes are TRBV7-6 and TRBJ2-7; D not resolved. Germline CDR1 reads SGHVS; CDR2 reads FNYEAQ. Trimming took 6 bases from V and 5 from J, leaving 17 bases between them. The CDR3 length is 14 residues. The DNA for the CDR3 is TGTGCCAGCAGTTCGGACCCCATCCGTCACGAGCAGTACTTC. Amino acids: CASSSDPIRHEQYF.

V gene TRBV2 combines with J gene TRBJ1-6, with a possible D match to TRBD1 (6 bases). CDR3 length: 13 residues. The germline V gene has CDR1 SNHLY and CDR2 FYNNEI. Trimming stripped 6 bases from V and 6 bases from J, with 9 bases between. The CDR3 nucleotides read TGTGCCAGCAGCGGGACAATTAATTCACCCCTCCACTTT. This codes for CASSGTINSPLHF.

This clonotype was picked up a small number of times. V gene TRBV29-1 combines with J gene TRBJ1-2; 10 bases line up with TRBD1. Per the germline V gene, CDR1 is SQVTM and CDR2 is ANQGSEA. V shed 3 bases and J 10 bases; nucleotides not matched to a gene: 5. The CDR3 sequence is 12 residues long. The CDR3 loop reads CSVDGQGEVYTF. The CDR3 DNA sequence: TGCAGCGTTGATGGACAGGGGGAGGTCTACACCTTC. Drawing the rest from reference TRBV29-1 and TRBJ1-2, the complete variable domain is SAVISQKPSRDICQRGTSLTIQCQVDSQVTMMFWYRQQPGQSLTLIATANQGSEATYESGFVIDKFPISRPNLTFSTLTVSNMSPEDSSIYLCSVDGQGEVYTFGSGTRLTVV.

This clonotype was picked up a small number of times. The chain uses TRBV7-9 and TRBJ1-2, with 8 bases identical to TRBD1. CDR1 and CDR2 from the germline V gene are SEHNR and FQNEAQ (reference sequence). The CDR3 totals 16 residues. J lost 3 bases, V lost 0 bases, and 6 bases had no gene match. CDR3 nucleotide sequence: TGTGCCAGCAGCTTAGCCGACAGGGGAAAGTACTATGGCTACACCTTC. Its protein is CASSLADRGKYYGYTF.

The chain combines TRBV4-1 with TRBJ2-1; TRBD2 is a possible D gene (5 bases). CDR3 size: 17 residues. Germline V gene sequence: CDR1 MGHRA, CDR2 YSYEKL. Trimming left V 0 bases short and J 0 bases short, with 12 bases between. Written as DNA, the CDR3 is TGCGCCAGCAGCCAAGATGCAGCGGCCAGCTCCTACAATGAGCAGTTCTTC. Amino acid sequence: CASSQDAAASSYNEQFF.

With regard to this clonotype: A junction boundary mismatches the germline segment, possibly from a read error. The V gene is TRBV12-3 or TRBV12-4, the J gene TRBJ2-7; TRBD1 or TRBD2 may be the D gene (5 bases each). The CDR3 has 13 residues. CDR3 loop: CTSSRDGPYEQYF. As DNA, the CDR3 is TGTACCAGCAGCCGGGACGGACCCTACGAGCAGTACTTC.

This clonotype was counted a few times. This chain uses TRBV12-3 or TRBV12-4 with TRBJ2-5; D tentatively reads TRBD1 or TRBD2 (5 bases each). V was cut by 7 bases and J by 5 bases, with 20 bases left in between. The CDR3 has 15 residues. CDR3 loop: CASTLPGMWGETQYF. The CDR3 bases are TGTGCCAGCACCCTACCGGGGATGTGGGGGGAGACCCAGTACTTC.

J is TRBJ1-1 and V is TRBV12-3 or TRBV12-4; perhaps TRBD1 as D (5 bases). The CDR3 is made up of 11 amino acids. V lost 1 base to trimming and J lost 8 bases, with 5 bases between them. In nucleotides, the CDR3 is TGTGCCAGCAGTTTAGGGGGGGAAGCTTTCTTT. Its translation: CASSLGGEAFF.

In its sample, this clonotype was seen a few times. CDR3 loop: CASRSDRGQYEQYF. The CDR3 DNA is TGTGCCAGCAGATCGGACAGGGGGCAGTACGAGCAGTACTTC. The chain has TRBV7-9 and TRBJ2-7, with 11 bases fitting TRBD1. Germline lookup yields CDR1 SEHNR and CDR2 FQNEAQ (reference sequence). Losses at the gene ends were 6 bases for V and 4 bases for J; bases not matched to a gene: 5. The CDR3 has 14 residues.